The next 10 T cell receptor beta chains were all read from a single sample in a study of siplizumab effects on memory and regulatory T cells. Repertoires were generated with immunoSEQ multiplex PCR, while TCRdb's copy carries only in-frame clones and drops some. The sample records 95,000 to 130,000 clones, less than 95% being singletons. Source material: non-Treg CD4+ T cells sorted from blood. Receptors originate from a human donor in good health.

The chain joins TRBV21-1 to TRBJ2-3; no DNA check was done on the table's D call, TRBD1. TRBV21-1 counts as a pseudogene. This CDR3 is built from 15 residues. CDR3 DNA: TGTGCCAGCACCCCGGACAGGGTACACGAGGATACGCAGTATTTT. Protein: CASTPDRVHEDTQYF.

V gene TRBV5-1 combines with J gene TRBJ2-3, with 9 nucleotides matching TRBD2. CDR3 length: 16 amino acids. The V gene's germline CDR1 is SGHRS and CDR2 YFSETQ. V was clipped by 4 bases and J by 2 bases; unmatched bases: 8. In DNA form, the CDR3 reads TGCGCCAGCAGCCTGGCTAGCGGGGCCAACACAGATACGCAGTATTTT. Translation gives CASSLASGANTDTQYF.

In DNA form, the CDR3 reads TGCGCCAGCAGCTTACGCAGCCGGACTACAGATACGCAGTATTTT. Protein sequence: CASSLRSRTTDTQYF. The chain links TRBV5-1 to TRBJ2-3, with D perhaps TRBD2 (5 bases). CDR1 is SGHRS, CDR2 YFSETQ, per germline. There are 15 residues in the CDR3. The germline V and J ends were trimmed by 2 bases and 3 bases, with 13 bases remaining between them. The full variable domain, in which reference TRBV5-1 and TRBJ2-3 provide the parts outside the CDR3, is KAGVTQTPRYLIKTRGQQVTLSCSPISGHRSVSWYQQTPGQGLQFLFEYFSETQRNKGNFPGRFSGRQFSNSRSEMNVSTLELGDSALYLCASSLRSRTTDTQYFGPGTRLTVL.

The rearrangement links TRBV14 to TRBJ2-4; 11 positions agree with TRBD2. The V gene's germline CDR1 is SGHDN and CDR2 FVKESK. V lost 4 bases, J lost 3 bases, and 14 bases stayed unmatched. The CDR3 spans 19 residues. The CDR3 DNA is TGTGCCAGCAGCCGAAGACTAGCGGGGAGGGGGTCGGGCAAAAACATTCAGTACTTC. Translation gives CASSRRLAGRGSGKNIQYF.

The gene calls are TRBV18 and TRBJ1-1, with 7 bases aligning to TRBD1. Losses at the gene ends were 4 bases for V and 4 bases for J; bases not matched to a gene: 6. CDR1 is KGHSH, CDR2 LQKENI, per germline. The CDR3 runs to 14 residues. CDR3 DNA: TGTGCCAGCTCACGAGCACAGGGGTCCACTGAAGCTTTCTTT. Amino acids: CASSRAQGSTEAFF. The full variable domain, with the rest looked up from reference TRBV18 and TRBJ1-1, is NAGVMQNPRHLVRRRGQEARLRCSPMKGHSHVYWYRQLPEEGLKFMVYLQKENIIDESGMPKERFSAEFPKEGPSILRIQQVVRGDSAAYFCASSRAQGSTEAFFGQGTRLTVV.

The chain combines TRBV11-2 with TRBJ1-2, with D tentatively TRBD1 (6 bases). This CDR3 has 16 residues. V lost 5 bases and J 4 bases, leaving 20 bases between the germline ends. Per the germline V gene, CDR1 is SGHAT and CDR2 is FQNNGV. CDR3 region: CASSPLVGAVAYGYTF. DNA of the CDR3: TGTGCCAGCAGCCCGTTGGTGGGGGCTGTGGCCTATGGCTACACCTTC.

This chain joins TRBV27 and TRBJ1-6; D perhaps matches TRBD1 (5 bases). V dropped 0 bases and J dropped 11 bases, with 14 bases sitting between them. This CDR3 region has 15 residues. CDR1 is MNHEY and CDR2 is SMNVEV in the germline V gene (reference sequence). CDR3 DNA sequence: TGTGCCAGCAGTTTATCGGGGCCCCGTCGTGCACCCCTCCACTTT. Translation gives CASSLSGPRRAPLHF.

This sequence joins TRBV14 and TRBJ2-1, with 7 bases identical to TRBD2. CDR3 length equals 16 residues. CDR1 SGHDN and CDR2 FVKESK come from the germline V gene. Unmatched junction bases numbered 11, after V lost 2 bases and J lost 7 bases. CDR3 protein: CASSQLLAGVANEQFF. CDR3 nucleotide sequence: TGTGCCAGCAGCCAATTGCTCGCGGGAGTGGCTAATGAGCAGTTCTTC.

This sequence joins TRBV11-2 and TRBJ2-7; 10 bases align to TRBD1. The V segment lost 2 bases and the J segment 3 bases; nucleotides outside the gene matches: 7. Germline lookup yields CDR1 SGHAT and CDR2 FQNNGV. The CDR3 is made up of 16 amino acids. The CDR3 region is CASSLPPWDRGYEQYF. CDR3 in DNA: TGTGCCAGCAGCTTACCTCCCTGGGACAGGGGCTACGAGCAGTACTTC.

The chain recombines TRBV11-2 with TRBJ2-2, with a weak D call TRBD2 (5 bases). Trimming cost V 2 bases and J 4 bases, with 11 bases left between them. CDR1 and CDR2 (germline): SGHAT, FQNNGV. This CDR3 region has 15 residues. The CDR3 spells CASSLRERGTGELFF. The CDR3 coding sequence is TGTGCCAGCAGCTTACGGGAAAGAGGCACCGGGGAGCTGTTTTTT.